This T cell receptor (beta chain) was captured in a study of control samples from healthy donors and cancer patients. The count of this clone is one. Trimming took off 6 bases at V and 4 bases at J, with 10 bases between the two ends. The germline V gene has CDR1 ENHRY and CDR2 SYGVKD. The CDR3 spans 12 residues. TCRdb keeps only in-frame clones here, not all; method: immunoSEQ multiplex PCR. The sample consists of around 5,100 clones, approximately 85% of them appearing once. This sequence originates from a female donor with lung cancer. V usage is TRBV10-3 and J usage is TRBJ2-7; D perhaps matches TRBD2 (5 bases). Sequencing was performed on formalin-fixed, paraffin-embedded tissue. The CDR3 DNA reads TGTGCCATCAGGAATACTAGTTACGAGCAGTACTTC. This gives the protein CAIRNTSYEQYF.